A single sample gave rise to the 11 T cell receptor beta chains below, sequenced in a study of shared clonotypes between healthy human individuals. The repertoire was sequenced with immunoSEQ multiplex PCR; TCRdb's copy has only in-frame clones and lacks some. The sample has millions of clones; 90% to 95% are singletons. What was sequenced was naive CD4+ T cells sorted from blood. The subset here: CD45RA+ positively selected. Receptors originate from a man aged 18 to 29 in good health.

V and J are TRBV30 and TRBJ2-3; 14 bases line up with TRBD2. This CDR3 spans 21 amino acids. Trimming took 1 base from V and 0 from J; bases not matched to a gene: 15. Looked up from germline, CDR1 is GTSNPN and CDR2 is SVGIG (reference sequence). CDR3 region: CAWSARRTSGGRISSTDTQYF. DNA for the CDR3: TGTGCCTGGAGTGCCCGTCGGACTAGCGGGGGGCGGATATCTAGCACAGATACGCAGTATTTT.

The chain couples TRBV10-3 to TRBJ2-3; the D is unclear. Trimming removed 6 bases at V and 4 bases at J, with 5 bases between. This CDR3 is built from 11 residues. Germline V lookup: CDR1 ENHRY, CDR2 SYGVKD. In DNA, the CDR3 is TGTGCCATCAGAGGGTCAGATACGCAGTATTTT. Its protein is CAIRGSDTQYF.

V is TRBV9 and J is TRBJ2-1; TRBD1 matches at 10 bases. CDR1 is SGDLS and CDR2 is YYNGEE in the germline V gene. The CDR3 has 14 amino acids. Unmatched junction bases numbered 1, after V lost 3 bases and J lost 4 bases. This CDR3 reads CASSAGQGYNEQFF. The CDR3 region has the DNA TGTGCCAGCAGCGCGGGACAGGGGTACAATGAGCAGTTCTTC.

This clone was seen a few times. The V call is TRBV7-9, the J call TRBJ1-2; a weak D match, TRBD1 (5 bases). Trimming left V 5 bases short and J 12 bases short, with 10 bases between. The CDR3 extends over 10 amino acids. The germline CDR1 and CDR2 sequences are SEHNR and FQNEAQ (reference sequence). The CDR3 DNA sequence: TGTGCCAGCAGCATGCCGGGACACACCTTC. As protein: CASSMPGHTF. The full variable domain, its missing parts supplied by reference TRBV7-9 and TRBJ1-2, is DTGVSQNPRHKITKRGQNVTFRCDPISEHNRLYWYRQTLGQGPEFLTYFQNEAQLEKSRLLSDRFSAERPKGSFSTLEIQRTEQGDSAMYLCASSMPGHTFGSGTRLTVV.

A word on this clone: In the same sample, other DNA sequences code for this CDR3. The chain joins TRBV2 to TRBJ1-6; D call uncertain. V was shortened by 4 bases and J by 7 bases, with 5 bases between the two germline ends. Germline CDR1 reads SNHLY; CDR2 reads FYNNEI. The CDR3 totals 12 residues. The CDR3 bases are TGTGCCAGCAGTGTTGGGAATTCACCCCTCCACTTT. Amino acids: CASSVGNSPLHF. Variable domain in full (rest from reference TRBV2 and TRBJ1-6): EPEVTQTPSHQVTQMGQEVILRCVPISNHLYFYWYRQILGQKVEFLVSFYNNEISEKSEIFDDQFSVERPDGSNFTLKIRSTKLEDSAMYFCASSVGNSPLHFGNGTRLTVT.

Only one count was recorded for this clone. The rearrangement joins TRBV11-2 to TRBJ2-4; a weak D match, TRBD2 (6 bases). Germline loops: CDR1 SGHAT, CDR2 FQNNGV. This CDR3 has 19 residues. The germline V and J ends were trimmed by 1 base and 0 bases, with 19 bases remaining between them. CDR3 nucleotides: TGTGCCAGCAGCTTAGCAGGAGGGACGCCGTGGGGAGCCAAAAACATTCAGTACTTC. Amino acid sequence: CASSLAGGTPWGAKNIQYF.

J is TRBJ1-2 and V is TRBV27; no definite D call. Trimming left V 6 bases short and J 0 bases short, with 8 bases between. CDR3 length: 13 residues. The germline V gene encodes CDR1 MNHEY and CDR2 SMNVEV (reference sequence). Here the CDR3 DNA reads TGTGCCAGCAGACTATCTCCTAACTATGGCTACACCTTC. The encoded protein is CASRLSPNYGYTF.

The chain has TRBV9 and TRBJ2-7; D unclear. The CDR3 contains 15 residues. The V gene's germline CDR1 is SGDLS and CDR2 YYNGEE. The V end lost 0 bases, the J end lost 6 bases, and 16 bases lay between the germline ends. CDR3 sequence reads: CASSVDPIPGAEQYF. The CDR3 DNA reads TGTGCCAGCAGCGTAGACCCGATCCCGGGTGCCGAGCAGTACTTC.

Written as DNA, the CDR3 is TGCGCCAGCAGCGTGCAGGGGGCTGTGGACGAGCAGTACTTC. Amino acid sequence: CASSVQGAVDEQYF. The chain employs TRBV5-1 and TRBJ2-7; 8 bases line up with TRBD1. The CDR3 extends over 14 amino acids. Germline V CDR1 and CDR2: SGHRS, YFSETQ. V lost 4 bases and J lost 5; bases outside the gene matches: 8.

The chain recombines TRBV7-2 with TRBJ1-1; D perhaps matches TRBD1 (6 bases). V lost 5 bases and J lost 4, with 14 bases in between. CDR1 SGHTA and CDR2 FQGNSA come from the germline V gene. This CDR3 is built from 14 residues. The CDR3 nucleotides are TGTGCCAGCAGCCCATCAGGGGTGCCCACTGAAGCTTTCTTT. This translates into CASSPSGVPTEAFF.

This clone was recorded a few times. The chain uses TRBV10-3 and TRBJ1-6; TRBD1 agrees at 9 bases. The germline V gene has CDR1 ENHRY and CDR2 SYGVKD. This CDR3 has 14 amino acids. Germline trimming cut 6 bases from V and 10 bases from J; bases unmatched to any gene: 7. DNA for the CDR3: TGTGCCATCAGGGGGACAGGGAATGGCTCACCCCTCCACTTT. This codes for CAIRGTGNGSPLHF.